This T cell receptor (beta chain) was obtained from a study of identical twins. Only healthy Caucasians were enrolled as donors. A single record per CDR3 protein comes from TCRdb applying MiXCR to the 5' RACE reads. Here the sample spans about 530,000 distinct CDR3 sequences, 12% to 15% being singletons. A note on this clonotype: The target antigen is unknown.

Whole-study results and caveats: Invariant MAIT and iNKT cells are populations that could partly confound zero-insertion analyses. With beta out-of-frame sequences, excess sharing by twins was weaker.

The same data also contributed to another study, on yellow fever vaccine responses in identical twins. That work states: The authors reported partly convergent, partly personalized vaccine responses in identical twins.

The source of this sequence is a woman under 30 in good health. Source material: CD4+ T cells sorted from blood.

The CDR3 here is CASSPTSGRALLGEQYF. The CDR3 DNA sequence: TGTGCCAGCAGCCCTACTAGCGGGAGGGCCCTGCTCGGTGAGCAGTACTTC. The J gene is TRBJ2-7, the V gene TRBV27, with TRBD2 matching 13 bases. The CDR3 length is 17 residues. Germline CDR1 reads MNHEY; CDR2 reads SMNVEV (reference sequence). The trim removed 6 bases at V and 7 bases at J, leaving 15 bases unmatched.